The source of this T cell receptor beta chain is a study of graft-versus-host responses after intestinal transplantation. Overall study results and limits: The recipient marrow held GvH clones, and some of them showed up first in ileum or blood.

About this clone: Its antigen is still unknown.

Germline V gene data show CDR1 as MRHNA and CDR2 as SNTAGT. The CDR3 is 14 residues long. Trimming at V came to 6 bases and at J to 6 bases, leaving 10 bases not matched to a gene. Only in-frame clones appear in the TCRdb table, and some are missing; sequencing was by immunoSEQ multiplex PCR. This table has tens of thousands of clones, 93% appearing once. The sequencing used unstimulated CD8+ T cells sorted from spleen or lymph node cells, collected before transplant. This sequence originates from a human donor who was the organ donor for an intestinal transplant. The chain has TRBV6-4 and TRBJ2-7; TRBD2 matches 8 bases. DNA for the CDR3: TGTGCCAGCAGCAAGGATGGACTAGCCAGCGAGCAGTACTTC. It codes for CASSKDGLASEQYF.